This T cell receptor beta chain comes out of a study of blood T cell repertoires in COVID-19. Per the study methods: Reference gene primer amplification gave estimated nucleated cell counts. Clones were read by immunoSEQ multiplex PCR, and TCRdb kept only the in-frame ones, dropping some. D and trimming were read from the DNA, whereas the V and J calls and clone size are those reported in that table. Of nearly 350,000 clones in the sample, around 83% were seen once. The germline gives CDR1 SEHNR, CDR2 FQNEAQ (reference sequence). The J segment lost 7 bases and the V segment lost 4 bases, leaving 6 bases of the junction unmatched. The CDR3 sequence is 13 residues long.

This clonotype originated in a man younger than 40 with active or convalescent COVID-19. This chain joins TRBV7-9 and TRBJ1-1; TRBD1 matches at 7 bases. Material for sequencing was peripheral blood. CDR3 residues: CASSYRGPNEAFF. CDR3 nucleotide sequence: TGTGCCAGCAGCTACAGGGGCCCCAATGAAGCTTTCTTT.